The 6 T cell receptor beta chains given below trace back to one sample, sequenced in a study of blood T cell repertoires in COVID-19. Produced via immunoSEQ multiplex PCR; TCRdb's table is partial and in-frame only. This sample yields about 160,000 clones, of which approximately 88% are seen a single time; 3.5% to 4% belongs to the top ten. The sequenced sample consisted of peripheral blood. The receptors derive from a woman aged 60-75 years who had recovered from COVID-19.

The chain is built from TRBV11-2 and TRBJ1-1, with D possibly TRBD1 on 5 matching bases. Germline assignment: CDR1 SGHAT and CDR2 FQNNGV. The CDR3 spans 15 residues. The germline V and J ends were trimmed by 5 bases and 0 bases, with 13 bases remaining between them. The CDR3 DNA follows: TGTGCCAGCAGCCCTCGGGGGACGATGAACACTGAAGCTTTCTTT. It is translated as CASSPRGTMNTEAFF.

The genes are TRBV4-1 and TRBJ1-3; D not resolved. CDR1 and CDR2 from the germline V gene are MGHRA and YSYEKL. V gave up 4 bases and J gave up 4 bases, with 5 bases separating them. This CDR3 spans 12 amino acids. Here the CDR3 DNA reads TGCGCCAGCAGCCCCTCGGGAAACACCATATATTTT. Translation: CASSPSGNTIYF.

The rearrangement links TRBV5-8 to TRBJ1-2, with 8 bases that match TRBD1. Germline V gene data show CDR1 as SGHTS and CDR2 as YDEGEE. CDR3 size: 13 residues. V gave up 1 base and J gave up 6 bases; unmatched junction bases: 2. The CDR3 DNA reads TGTGCCAGCAGCTTGACAGGGGGACATGGCTACACCTTC. Residues: CASSLTGGHGYTF.

The CDR3 sequence is CASRPLDRGTDTQYF. CDR3 nucleotides: TGTGCCAGCCGTCCCCTGGACAGGGGCACAGATACGCAGTATTTT. The rearrangement links TRBV27 to TRBJ2-3, with 8 bases matching TRBD1. In germline, CDR1 is MNHEY, CDR2 SMNVEV (reference sequence). V dropped 8 bases and J dropped 1; count of bases not matched to a gene: 8. This CDR3 contains 15 residues.

The J gene is TRBJ2-3, the V gene TRBV7-2; D ambiguous. Looked up from germline, CDR1 is SGHTA and CDR2 is FQGNSA. The CDR3 sequence is 12 residues long. V was cut by 4 bases and J by 2 bases, with 4 bases left in between. The CDR3 region has the DNA TGTGCCAGCAGCTCATCCACAGATACGCAGTATTTT. This encodes CASSSSTDTQYF.

The chain couples TRBV7-8 to TRBJ2-5, with 11 bases that match TRBD2. Per germline, CDR1 SGHVS and CDR2 FQNEAQ. Trimming at V came to 5 bases and at J to 1 base, leaving 15 bases not matched to a gene. CDR3 size: 19 residues. The CDR3 nucleotides read TGTGCCAGCAGCCCCCGGGGAATAGCGGGGGGGCCGTCCCAAGAGACCCAGTACTTC. This sequence encodes CASSPRGIAGGPSQETQYF.